Following are 13 T cell receptor beta chains from one sample sequenced in a study of shared clonotypes between healthy human individuals. The method was immunoSEQ multiplex PCR; TCRdb's version includes in-frame clones alone and lacks a portion of them. The sample includes around 640,000 clones, approximately 96% seen only once; the top ten take 0.11%. Only CD45RO-negative cells positively selected for CCR7 counted as naive CD8 cells, so terminally differentiated effector memory CD45RA+ cells were excluded. The source material was naive CD8+ T cells sorted from blood. These receptors were obtained from a woman under 40 in good health.

The chain joins TRBV9 to TRBJ2-3; D perhaps matches TRBD2 (5 bases). Trimming took off 0 bases at V and 3 bases at J, with 14 bases between the two ends. The CDR3 is 16 amino acids. Germline CDR1 SGDLS, CDR2 YYNGEE. As DNA, the CDR3 is TGTGCCAGCAGCGTAGGGCGGACTGGGGTGACAGATACGCAGTATTTT. Translation gives CASSVGRTGVTDTQYF.

CDR3 sequence: CASSLTLEDQPQHF. CDR3 sequence (DNA): TGTGCCAGTAGTCTCACCCTGGAGGATCAGCCCCAGCATTTT. The J gene is TRBJ1-5, the V gene TRBV19; D uncertain. Germline lookup yields CDR1 LNHDA and CDR2 SQIVND (reference sequence). There are 14 residues in the CDR3. V was trimmed by 5 bases and J by 5 bases, leaving 13 bases between them.

This clone was recorded only once. The chain links TRBV29-1 to TRBJ2-1; D remains unclear. The length of the CDR3 is 13 residues. V was trimmed by 4 bases and J by 0 bases, leaving 7 bases between them. Germline V lookup: CDR1 SQVTM, CDR2 ANQGSEA. The DNA of the CDR3 is TGCAGCGTTGTGCTGCCCTCCTACAATGAGCAGTTCTTC. It translates to CSVVLPSYNEQFF.

This clone occurred once. The genes are TRBV12-5 and TRBJ1-1, with 12 bases identical to TRBD1. Germline V gene data show CDR1 as LGHNT and CDR2 as FRNRAP. Trimming removed 7 bases from V and 10 bases from J; junction bases left unmatched: 16. This CDR3 is built from 16 residues. The CDR3 coding sequence is TGTGCTAGTGTCTCAGGGACAGGGGGCGCGGTCGATGTAGCTTTCTTT. Residues: CASVSGTGGAVDVAFF.

The chain employs TRBV7-9 and TRBJ1-1; possibly TRBD1 for D (5 bases). V dropped 2 bases and J dropped 1 base, with 11 bases sitting between them. Germline V gene data show CDR1 as SEHNR and CDR2 as FQNEAQ (reference sequence). The CDR3 has 15 residues. Here the CDR3 reads CASSLWEGSNTEAFF. The CDR3 nucleotides are TGTGCCAGCAGCTTATGGGAGGGGTCGAACACTGAAGCTTTCTTT.

The CDR3 region has the DNA TGTGCCTGGAGTACATGGGAGAAGCCCACAGATACGCAGTATTTT. It codes for CAWSTWEKPTDTQYF. The chain uses TRBV30 and TRBJ2-3; TRBD2 is a possible D gene (5 bases). The CDR3 consists of 15 residues. With 2 bases removed from V and 2 bases from J, the gap between germline ends came to 14 bases. Per the germline V gene, CDR1 is GTSNPN and CDR2 is SVGIG (reference sequence).

The count of this clone is one. The rearrangement uses TRBV6-1 and TRBJ2-7, with a weak D call TRBD2 (5 bases). V shed 5 bases and J shed 5 bases, with 16 bases lying between them. Germline CDR1 is MNHNS and CDR2 is SASEGT. The CDR3 runs to 14 residues. The CDR3: CASSNGLSQNEQYF. The CDR3 DNA sequence: TGTGCCAGCAGTAACGGACTCAGTCAGAACGAGCAGTACTTC.

This clone was counted between two and nine times. The V gene is TRBV4-1, the J gene TRBJ2-5, with TRBD1 as a possible D gene (5 bases). With the DNA end fitting TRBJ2-7 better, the J assignment may be wrong. Looked up from germline, CDR1 is MGHRA and CDR2 is YSYEKL. The CDR3 runs 13 residues. CDR3 bases: TGCGCCAGCAGCCAAGGGACAAATTACGAGCAGTACTTC. As protein: CASSQGTNYEQYF.

The chain has TRBV9 and TRBJ2-7; the match to TRBD1 covers 7 bases. Trimming removed 3 bases from V and 0 bases from J; junction bases left unmatched: 9. Germline CDR1 is SGDLS and CDR2 is YYNGEE. CDR3 length equals 16 residues. The CDR3 loop reads CASSAGPTGNSYEQYF. The CDR3 coding sequence is TGTGCCAGCAGCGCAGGCCCGACAGGGAACTCCTACGAGCAGTACTTC.

This chain joins TRBV4-1 and TRBJ2-7; 10 nucleotides line up with TRBD2. Per germline, CDR1 MGHRA and CDR2 YSYEKL. V was clipped by 0 bases and J by 5 bases; unmatched bases: 7. This CDR3 spans 16 amino acids. The CDR3 nucleotides are TGCGCCAGCAGCCAAGAACCGAGCGGGAGGGTCCACGAGCAGTACTTC. It translates to CASSQEPSGRVHEQYF.

V is TRBV7-3 and J is TRBJ2-2; 7 bases are a match to TRBD1. The CDR3 runs 16 residues. Germline CDR1 and CDR2: SGHTA and FQGTGA. With 0 bases clipped from V and 0 bases from J, the junction kept 1 base outside the gene matches. The CDR3 loop reads CASSLTGQANTGELFF. CDR3 coding DNA: TGTGCCAGCAGCTTAACCGGACAGGCGAACACCGGGGAGCTGTTTTTT.

The chain uses TRBV28 and TRBJ1-5; TRBD1 agrees at 10 bases. This CDR3 region has 17 residues. After removal of 0 bases from V and 2 bases from J, the junction contained 4 bases not matched to a gene. CDR1 is MDHEN, CDR2 SYDVKM, per germline. The CDR3 here is CASSLWGGTGGNQPQHF. CDR3 in DNA: TGTGCCAGCAGTTTATGGGGTGGGACAGGGGGCAATCAGCCCCAGCATTTT.

V and J are TRBV9 and TRBJ2-2; 8 bases are a match to TRBD1. Trimming removed 3 bases from V and 4 bases from J; junction bases left unmatched: 11. Germline CDR1 and CDR2: SGDLS and YYNGEE. CDR3 length equals 17 residues. The CDR3: CASSARGQGAGTGELFF. The CDR3 nucleotides read TGTGCCAGCAGCGCACGGGGCCAGGGGGCAGGCACCGGGGAGCTGTTTTTT.